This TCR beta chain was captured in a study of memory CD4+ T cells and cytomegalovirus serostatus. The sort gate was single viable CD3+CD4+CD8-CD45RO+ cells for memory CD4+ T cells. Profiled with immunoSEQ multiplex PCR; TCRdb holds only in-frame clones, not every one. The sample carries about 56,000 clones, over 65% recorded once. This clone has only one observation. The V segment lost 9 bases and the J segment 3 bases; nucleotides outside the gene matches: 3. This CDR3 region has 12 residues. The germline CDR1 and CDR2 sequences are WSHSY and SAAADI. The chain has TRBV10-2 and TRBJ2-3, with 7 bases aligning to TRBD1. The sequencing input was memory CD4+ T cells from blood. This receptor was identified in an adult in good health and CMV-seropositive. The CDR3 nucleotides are TGCGCCAGTAGACAGGGAACAGATACGCAGTATTTT. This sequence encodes CASRQGTDTQYF.